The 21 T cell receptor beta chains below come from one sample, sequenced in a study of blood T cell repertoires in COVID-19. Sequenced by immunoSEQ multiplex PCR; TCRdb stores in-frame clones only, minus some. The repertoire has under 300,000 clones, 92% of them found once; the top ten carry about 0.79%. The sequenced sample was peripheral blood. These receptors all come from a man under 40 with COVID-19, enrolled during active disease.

The CDR3 DNA follows: TGTGCCAGCAGCCAAGATGCGGGGGCGGGAAACACCATATATTTT. Encoded protein: CASSQDAGAGNTIYF. This chain connects TRBV3-1 (or the pseudogene TRBV3-2) to TRBJ1-3, with D maybe TRBD1 (6 bases). Deletions cut 0 bases from V and 4 bases from J, with 10 bases between. The CDR3 extends over 15 amino acids. Germline V gene sequence: CDR1 LGHDT, CDR2 YNNKEL (reference sequence).

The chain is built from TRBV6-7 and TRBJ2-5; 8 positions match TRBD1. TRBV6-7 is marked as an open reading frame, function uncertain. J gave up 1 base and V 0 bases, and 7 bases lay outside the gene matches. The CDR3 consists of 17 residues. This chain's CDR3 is CASSYSPDRASQETQYF. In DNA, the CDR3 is TGTGCCAGCAGTTACTCGCCGGACAGGGCAAGCCAAGAGACCCAGTACTTC.

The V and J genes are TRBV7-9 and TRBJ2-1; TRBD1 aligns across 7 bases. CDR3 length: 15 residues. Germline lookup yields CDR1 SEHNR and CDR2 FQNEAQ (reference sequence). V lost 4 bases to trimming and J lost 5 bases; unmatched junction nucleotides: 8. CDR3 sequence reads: CASSSPGQPNNEQFF. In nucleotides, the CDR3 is TGTGCCAGCAGCTCTCCGGGACAGCCTAACAATGAGCAGTTCTTC.

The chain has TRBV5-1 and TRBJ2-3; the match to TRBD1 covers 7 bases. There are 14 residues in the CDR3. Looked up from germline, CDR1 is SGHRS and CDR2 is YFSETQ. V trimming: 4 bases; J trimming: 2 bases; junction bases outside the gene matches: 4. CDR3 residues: CASSEGQHTDTQYF. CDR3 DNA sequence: TGCGCCAGCAGCGAGGGACAGCACACAGATACGCAGTATTTT. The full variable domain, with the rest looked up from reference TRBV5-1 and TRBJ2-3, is KAGVTQTPRYLIKTRGQQVTLSCSPISGHRSVSWYQQTPGQGLQFLFEYFSETQRNKGNFPGRFSGRQFSNSRSEMNVSTLELGDSALYLCASSEGQHTDTQYFGPGTRLTVL.

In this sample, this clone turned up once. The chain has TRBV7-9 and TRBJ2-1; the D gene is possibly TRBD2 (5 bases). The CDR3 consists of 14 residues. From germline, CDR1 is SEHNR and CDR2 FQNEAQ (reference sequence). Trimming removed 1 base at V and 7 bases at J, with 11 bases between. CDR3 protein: CASSLGLPGNEQFF. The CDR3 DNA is TGTGCCAGCAGCTTAGGACTGCCGGGGAATGAGCAGTTCTTC. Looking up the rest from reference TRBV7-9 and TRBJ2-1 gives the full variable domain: DTGVSQNPRHKITKRGQNVTFRCDPISEHNRLYWYRQTLGQGPEFLTYFQNEAQLEKSRLLSDRFSAERPKGSFSTLEIQRTEQGDSAMYLCASSLGLPGNEQFFGPGTRLTVL.

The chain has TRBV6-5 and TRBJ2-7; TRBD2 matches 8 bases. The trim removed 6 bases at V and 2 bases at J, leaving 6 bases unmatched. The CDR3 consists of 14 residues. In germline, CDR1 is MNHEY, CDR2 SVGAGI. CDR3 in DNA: TGTGCCAGCAGACCGGGGGGGTCCGCCTACGAGCAGTACTTC. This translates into CASRPGGSAYEQYF.

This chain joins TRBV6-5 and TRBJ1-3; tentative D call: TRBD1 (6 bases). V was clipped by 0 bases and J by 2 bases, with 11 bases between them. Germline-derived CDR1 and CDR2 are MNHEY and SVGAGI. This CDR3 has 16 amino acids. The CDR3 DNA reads TGTGCCAGCAGTTACTCCTACAGGGATCCTGGAAACACCATATATTTT. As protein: CASSYSYRDPGNTIYF.

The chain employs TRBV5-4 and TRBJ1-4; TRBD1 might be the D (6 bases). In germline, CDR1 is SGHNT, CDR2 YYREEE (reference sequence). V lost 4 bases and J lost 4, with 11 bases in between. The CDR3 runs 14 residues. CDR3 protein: CASSVDRVNEKLFF. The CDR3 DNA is TGTGCCAGCAGCGTGGACAGAGTTAATGAAAAACTGTTTTTT.

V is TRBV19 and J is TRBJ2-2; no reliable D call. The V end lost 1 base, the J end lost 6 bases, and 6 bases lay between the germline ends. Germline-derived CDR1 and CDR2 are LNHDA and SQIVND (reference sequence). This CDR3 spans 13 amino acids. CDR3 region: CASSIATAGELFF. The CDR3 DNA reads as TGTGCCAGTAGTATAGCTACGGCCGGGGAGCTGTTTTTT.

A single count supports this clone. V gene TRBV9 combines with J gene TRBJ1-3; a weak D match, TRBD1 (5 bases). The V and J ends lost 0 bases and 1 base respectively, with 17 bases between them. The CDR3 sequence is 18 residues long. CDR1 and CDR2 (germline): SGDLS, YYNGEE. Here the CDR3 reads CASSVDFQGGGSGNTIYF. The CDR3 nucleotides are TGTGCCAGCAGCGTAGATTTCCAGGGTGGGGGGTCTGGAAACACCATATATTTT.

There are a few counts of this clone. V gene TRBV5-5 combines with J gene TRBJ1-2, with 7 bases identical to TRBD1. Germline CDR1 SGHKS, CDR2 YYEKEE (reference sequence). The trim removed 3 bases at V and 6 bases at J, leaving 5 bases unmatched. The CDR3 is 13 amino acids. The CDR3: CASSWGRGDGYTF. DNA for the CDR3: TGTGCCAGCAGCTGGGGCAGGGGGGATGGCTACACCTTC.

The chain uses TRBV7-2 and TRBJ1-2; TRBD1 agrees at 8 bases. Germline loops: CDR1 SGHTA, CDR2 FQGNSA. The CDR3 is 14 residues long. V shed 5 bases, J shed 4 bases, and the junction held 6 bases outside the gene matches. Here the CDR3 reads CASSPNQGAYGYTF. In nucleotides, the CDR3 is TGTGCCAGCAGCCCAAACCAGGGGGCCTATGGCTACACCTTC.

The CDR3 loop is CASSSPTTNEKLFF. The CDR3 DNA follows: TGTGCCAGCAGTTCCCCTACAACTAATGAAAAACTGTTTTTT. The V gene is TRBV28, the J gene TRBJ1-4; no firm D call. The length of the CDR3 is 14 residues. Germline V CDR1 and CDR2: MDHEN, SYDVKM. Trimming pared 4 bases from V and 0 bases from J, leaving 6 bases between.

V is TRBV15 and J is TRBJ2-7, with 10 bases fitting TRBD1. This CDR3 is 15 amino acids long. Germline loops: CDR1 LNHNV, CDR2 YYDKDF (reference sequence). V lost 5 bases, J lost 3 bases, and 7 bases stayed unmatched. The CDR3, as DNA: TGTGCCACCAGCGGACTGACAGGGGGCGGCTACGAGCAGTACTTC. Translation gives CATSGLTGGGYEQYF.

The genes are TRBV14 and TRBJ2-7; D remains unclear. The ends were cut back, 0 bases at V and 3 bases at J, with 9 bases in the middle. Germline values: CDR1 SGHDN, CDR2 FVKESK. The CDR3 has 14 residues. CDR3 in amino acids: CASSQDYPSYEQYF. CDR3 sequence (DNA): TGTGCCAGCAGCCAAGATTACCCCAGCTACGAGCAGTACTTC.

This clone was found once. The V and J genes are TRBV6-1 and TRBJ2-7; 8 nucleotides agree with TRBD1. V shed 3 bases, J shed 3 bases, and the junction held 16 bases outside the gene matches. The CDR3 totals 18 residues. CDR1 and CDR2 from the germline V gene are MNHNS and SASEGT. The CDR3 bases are TGTGCCAGCAGTGAGGGGACAGGCTTTATCGGCGTAATCTACGAGCAGTACTTC. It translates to CASSEGTGFIGVIYEQYF.

CDR3 sequence: CASSQGGREINIQYF. The CDR3 DNA reads as TGTGCCAGCAGCCAAGGCGGGCGGGAGATAAACATTCAGTACTTC. This chain uses TRBV3-1 (or the pseudogene TRBV3-2) with TRBJ2-4, with 7 bases matching TRBD2. The V segment lost 1 base and the J segment 6 bases; nucleotides outside the gene matches: 6. The CDR3 has 15 amino acids. Germline V gives CDR1 LGHDT, CDR2 YNNKEL (reference sequence).

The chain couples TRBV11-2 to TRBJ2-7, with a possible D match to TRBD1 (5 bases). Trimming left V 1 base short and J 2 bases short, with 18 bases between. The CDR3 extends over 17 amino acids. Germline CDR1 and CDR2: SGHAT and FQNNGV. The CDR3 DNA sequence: TGTGCCAGCAGCTTAGGGTTAGAAAGGGGCCACCCCTACGAGCAGTACTTC. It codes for CASSLGLERGHPYEQYF.

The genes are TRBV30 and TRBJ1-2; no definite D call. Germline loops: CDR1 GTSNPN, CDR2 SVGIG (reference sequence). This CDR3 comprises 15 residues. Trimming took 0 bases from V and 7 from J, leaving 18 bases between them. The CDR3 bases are TGTGCCTGGAGTGTACGTCCCGGGATTCGGTCTGGCTACACCTTC. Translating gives CAWSVRPGIRSGYTF.

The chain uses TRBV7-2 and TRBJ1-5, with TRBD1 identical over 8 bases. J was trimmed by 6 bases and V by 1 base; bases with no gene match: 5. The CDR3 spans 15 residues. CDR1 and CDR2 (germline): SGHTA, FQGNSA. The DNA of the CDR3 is TGTGCCAGCAGCTTAGGGCAGGGGGCTGTTCAGCCCCAGCATTTT. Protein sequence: CASSLGQGAVQPQHF.

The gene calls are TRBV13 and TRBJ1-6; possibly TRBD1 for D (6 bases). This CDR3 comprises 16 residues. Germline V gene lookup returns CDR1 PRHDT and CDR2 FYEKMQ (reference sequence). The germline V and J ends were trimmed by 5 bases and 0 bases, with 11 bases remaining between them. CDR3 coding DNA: TGTGCCAGCAGCCGTGCGACAGGCTCCTATAATTCACCCCTCCACTTT. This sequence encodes CASSRATGSYNSPLHF.